Following are 3 T cell receptor beta chains from one sample sequenced in a study of Japanese encephalitis immunity and Zika vaccine responses. TCRdb independently ran MiXCR on the 5' RACE reads; one entry per CDR3 protein. This sample has fewer than 350 distinct CDR3 sequences, with 12% found just once. PBMCs were CFSE-labeled and cultured for under seven days with peptide pools at approximately 1 ug/mL each. This sample comprised antigen-activated CD8+ T cells from blood, cultured, obtained during a Zika inactivated vaccine study. The receptors come from an adult woman who received an inactivated Zika virus vaccine.

By sample share, this clonotype is medium-sized. The V gene is TRBV20-1, the J gene TRBJ2-5; TRBD1 matches 8 bases. CDR3 length equals 12 residues. Germline CDR1 is DFQATT and CDR2 is SNEGSKA (reference sequence). The CDR3 DNA reads TGCAGCGCGTTCAGGGGGCCAGAGACCCAGTACTTC. This sequence encodes CSAFRGPETQYF.

Comments on this clonotype: It is likely a read error, because the conserved phenylalanine at the end of the CDR3 is missing. The DNA is omitted, as the CDR3 cannot be located on it reliably, and the CDR3 follows TCRdb's listing. The chain recombines TRBV7-3 with TRBJ2-1; the table's TRBD1 call for D was not verified on the DNA. The CDR3 is 13 residues long, counting both termini. CDR1 is SGHTA, CDR2 FQGTGA, per germline. The CDR3: CASSLTGSTSPGL.

By sample share, this clonotype is large. This chain joins TRBV4-1 and TRBJ1-4; perhaps TRBD1 as D (6 bases). Germline values: CDR1 MGHRA, CDR2 YSYEKL. CDR3 size: 16 residues. The ends were cut back, 4 bases at V and 0 bases at J, with 12 bases in the middle. DNA of the CDR3: TGCGCCAGCAGCCCCACCCCAGGGGCAACTAATGAAAAACTGTTTTTT. Translated, it gives CASSPTPGATNEKLFF.